These T cell receptor beta chains were read from a single sample in a study of blood T cell repertoires in COVID-19. TCRdb keeps only in-frame clones here, not all; method: immunoSEQ multiplex PCR. The sample holds about 82,000 clones, over 70% seen once. What was sequenced was peripheral blood. The receptors stem from a middle-aged woman with active or convalescent COVID-19. Both conserved end residues are part of each CDR3. A D gene is named only where the DNA matches it firmly. Some rows have no size entry. The others give once, few or many, or a class for an expanded clone.

CDR3 protein: CATSAGGQTQYF
CDR3 DNA: TGTGCCACCAGTGCGGGGGGGCAGACCCAGTACTTC
clone size: NA
J gene: TRBJ2-5
D gene: TRBD2
V gene: TRBV24-1

CDR3 protein: CASSPGENYGYTF
CDR3 DNA: TGCGCCAGCAGCCCCGGGGAAAACTATGGCTACACCTTC
clone size: NA
J gene: TRBJ1-2
D gene: NA
V gene: TRBV5-1

CDR3 protein: CASSQSCGSYEQYF
CDR3 DNA: TGCGCCAGCAGTCAATCGTGCGGGTCCTACGAGCAGTACTTC
clone size: many
J gene: TRBJ2-7
D gene: NA
V gene: TRBV23-1

CDR3 protein: CAISDQTSGRAVSGELFF
CDR3 DNA: TGTGCCATCAGTGACCAGACTAGCGGGAGGGCCGTATCCGGGGAGCTGTTTTTT
clone size: NA
J gene: TRBJ2-2
D gene: TRBD2
V gene: TRBV10-3

CDR3 protein: CASSPPLAGGPSTDTQYF
CDR3 DNA: TGTGCCAGCTCACCACCGCTAGCGGGAGGGCCAAGCACAGATACGCAGTATTTT
clone size: once
J gene: TRBJ2-3
D gene: TRBD2
V gene: TRBV18

CDR3 protein: CASSLSIGAAGAFF
CDR3 DNA: TGTGCCAGCAGCTTATCCATAGGGGCGGCAGGGGCTTTCTTT
clone size: NA
J gene: TRBJ1-1
D gene: NA
V gene: TRBV5-6

CDR3 protein: CSAQGWEETQYF
CDR3 DNA: TGCAGCGCTCAGGGGTGGGAAGAGACCCAGTACTTC
clone size: NA
J gene: TRBJ2-5
D gene: NA
V gene: TRBV29-1

CDR3 protein: CASTPADTQYF
CDR3 DNA: TGTGCCAGCACTCCAGCAGATACGCAGTATTTT
clone size: NA
J gene: TRBJ2-3
D gene: NA
V gene: TRBV2

CDR3 protein: CASSQFFRDEQFF
CDR3 DNA: TGTGCCAGCAGCCAATTCTTCCGGGATGAGCAGTTCTTC
clone size: NA
J gene: TRBJ2-1
D gene: NA
V gene: TRBV4-2

CDR3 protein: CASSTDRGRNQPQHF
CDR3 DNA: TGTGCCAGTAGTACGGACAGGGGTCGTAATCAGCCCCAGCATTTT
clone size: NA
J gene: TRBJ1-5
D gene: TRBD1
V gene: TRBV19

CDR3 protein: CASRLGTGPYNEQFF
CDR3 DNA: TGTGCCAGCAGACTTGGGACAGGTCCTTACAATGAGCAGTTCTTC
clone size: NA
J gene: TRBJ2-1
D gene: TRBD1
V gene: TRBV27